This TCR beta chain was sequenced during a study of T cell repertoires in cytomegalovirus infection. Study-level results: Summed public TCR beta family frequency identified CMV carriers bearing the relevant HLA. CMV-specific TCR beta clonotypes restricted by HLA-C dominated the ex vivo response.

The V segment lost 5 bases and the J segment 9 bases; nucleotides outside the gene matches: 6. CDR1 and CDR2 from the germline V gene are MNHEY and SVGEGT. This CDR3 comprises 14 residues. In TCRdb, the reads were re-called with MiXCR into one record per CDR3 protein. The repertoire includes roughly 190,000 distinct CDR3 sequences, roughly 9.8% of them detected once, and roughly 5.1% sits in the top ten. This clonotype came up many times. What it binds is not known. Material: PBMCs. This clonotype was sampled from a human donor in good health (CMV status not recorded). Some clones in this sample may be carry-over from other donors' samples. The rearrangement links TRBV6-2 or TRBV6-3 to TRBJ2-5; 13 positions match TRBD2. The CDR3 DNA sequence: TGTGCCAGCAGTACCGGACTAGCGGGAGTAGCCCAGTACTTC. Its protein product is CASSTGLAGVAQYF.